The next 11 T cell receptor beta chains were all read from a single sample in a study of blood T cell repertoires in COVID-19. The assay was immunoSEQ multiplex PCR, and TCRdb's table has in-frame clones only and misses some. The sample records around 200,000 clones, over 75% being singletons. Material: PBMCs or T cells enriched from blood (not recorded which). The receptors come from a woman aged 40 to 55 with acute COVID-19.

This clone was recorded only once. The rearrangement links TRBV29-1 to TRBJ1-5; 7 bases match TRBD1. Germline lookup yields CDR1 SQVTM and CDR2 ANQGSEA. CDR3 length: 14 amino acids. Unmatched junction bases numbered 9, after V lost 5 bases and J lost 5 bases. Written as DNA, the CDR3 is TGCAGCGTTAGTAAGACAGGGAGCGATCAGCCCCAGCATTTT. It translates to CSVSKTGSDQPQHF.

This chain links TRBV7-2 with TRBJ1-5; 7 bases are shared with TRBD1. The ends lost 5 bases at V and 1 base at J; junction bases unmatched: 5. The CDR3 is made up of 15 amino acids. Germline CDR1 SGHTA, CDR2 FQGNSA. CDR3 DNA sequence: TGTGCCAGCAGCCTGGACAGGAGAAGCAATCAGCCCCAGCATTTT. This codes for CASSLDRRSNQPQHF.

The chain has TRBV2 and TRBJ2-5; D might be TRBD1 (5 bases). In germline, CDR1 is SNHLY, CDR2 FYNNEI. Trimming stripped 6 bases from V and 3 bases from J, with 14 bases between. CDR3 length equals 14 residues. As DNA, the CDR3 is TGTGCCAGCAGCCCCAGGGAACGAAAAGAGACCCAGTACTTC. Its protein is CASSPRERKETQYF.

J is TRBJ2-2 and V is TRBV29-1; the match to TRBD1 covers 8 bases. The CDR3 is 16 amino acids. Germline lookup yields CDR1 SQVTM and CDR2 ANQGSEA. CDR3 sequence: CRSSRTGQGNTGELFF. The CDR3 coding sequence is TGCCGCAGCTCTAGAACCGGACAGGGGAACACCGGGGAGCTGTTTTTT.

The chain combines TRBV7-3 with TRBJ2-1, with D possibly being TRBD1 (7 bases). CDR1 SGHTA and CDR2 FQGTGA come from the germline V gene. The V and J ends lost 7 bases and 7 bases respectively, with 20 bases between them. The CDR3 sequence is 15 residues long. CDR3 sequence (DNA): TGTGCCAGCACCACAGGGGTGGGAGGAGGAAATGAGCAGTTCTTC. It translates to CASTTGVGGGNEQFF.

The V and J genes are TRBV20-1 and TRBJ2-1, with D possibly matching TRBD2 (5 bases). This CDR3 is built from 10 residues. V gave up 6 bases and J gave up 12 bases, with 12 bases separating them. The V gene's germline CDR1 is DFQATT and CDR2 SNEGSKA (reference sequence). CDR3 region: CSAYIAGQFF. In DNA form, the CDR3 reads TGCAGTGCCTACATTGCGGGGCAGTTCTTC.

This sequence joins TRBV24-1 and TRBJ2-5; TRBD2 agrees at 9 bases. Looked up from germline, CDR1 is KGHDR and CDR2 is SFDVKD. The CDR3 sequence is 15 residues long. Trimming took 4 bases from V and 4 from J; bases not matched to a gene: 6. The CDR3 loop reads CATSDPAGGRETQYF. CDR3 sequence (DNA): TGTGCCACCAGTGACCCTGCGGGAGGGCGAGAGACCCAGTACTTC.

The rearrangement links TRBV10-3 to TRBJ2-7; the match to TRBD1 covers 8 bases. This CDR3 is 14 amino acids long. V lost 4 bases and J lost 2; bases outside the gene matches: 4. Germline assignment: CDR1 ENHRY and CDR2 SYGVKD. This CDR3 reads CAISGQGITYEQYF. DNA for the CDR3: TGTGCCATCAGTGGACAGGGGATAACCTACGAGCAGTACTTC.

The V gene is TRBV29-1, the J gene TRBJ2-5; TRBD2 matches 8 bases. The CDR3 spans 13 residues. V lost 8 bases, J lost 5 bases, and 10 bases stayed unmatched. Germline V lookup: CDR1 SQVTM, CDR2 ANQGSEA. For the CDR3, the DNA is TGCAGCCTCAGCGGGGGTAGATCGGAGACCCAGTACTTC. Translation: CSLSGGRSETQYF.

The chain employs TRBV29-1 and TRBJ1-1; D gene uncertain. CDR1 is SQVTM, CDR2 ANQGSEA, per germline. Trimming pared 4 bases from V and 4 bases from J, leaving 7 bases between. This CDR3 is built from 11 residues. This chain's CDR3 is CSVVRGTEAFF. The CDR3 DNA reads TGCAGCGTTGTCCGCGGCACTGAAGCTTTCTTT.

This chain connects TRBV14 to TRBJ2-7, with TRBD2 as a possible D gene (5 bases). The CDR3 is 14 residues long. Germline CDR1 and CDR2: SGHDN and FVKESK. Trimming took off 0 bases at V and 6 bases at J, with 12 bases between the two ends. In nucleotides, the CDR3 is TGTGCCAGCAGCCAAGATCATCGGGGTCGCGAGCAGTACTTC. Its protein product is CASSQDHRGREQYF.